The 16 T cell receptor beta chains given below trace back to one sample, sequenced in a study of CD8 T cells in Susac syndrome. Random hexamers were used to reverse transcribe the RNA input (about 0.45 to 1 ug). MiXCR, applied by TCRdb to the immunoSEQ multiplex PCR reads, yields one record per CDR3 protein. This sample has fewer than 200,000 distinct CDR3 sequences; approximately 93% occur once, and the top ten carry 0.1%. Sequenced input: CD4+ T cells from PBMCs. These receptors were taken from a human donor in good health.

CDR3 nucleotide sequence: TGTGCCAGCAGCGAGAGCTCTGGGGCCAACGTCCTGACTTTC. This encodes CASSESSGANVLTF. The V and J genes are TRBV7-3 and TRBJ2-6; D not certain. The germline V gene encodes CDR1 SGHTA and CDR2 FQGTGA. CDR3 size: 14 residues. Between the trimmed V and J ends, which lost 5 bases and 0 bases, there was a span of 5 bases. Together with reference TRBV7-3 and TRBJ2-6, the CDR3 gives the full variable domain: GAGVSQTPSNKVTEKGKYVELRCDPISGHTALYWYRQSLGQGPEFLIYFQGTGAADDSGLPNDRFFAVRPEGSVSTLKIQRTERGDSAVYLCASSESSGANVLTFGAGSRLTVL.

Written as DNA, the CDR3 is TGTGCCAGCAGCCTAGCGGACAGGTCAGATACGCAGTATTTT. It yields the protein CASSLADRSDTQYF. The genes are TRBV7-3 and TRBJ2-3; D tentatively fits TRBD1 or TRBD2 (7 bases each). This CDR3 spans 14 amino acids. V dropped 5 bases and J dropped 4 bases, with 13 bases sitting between them. Per germline, CDR1 SGHTA and CDR2 FQGTGA.

The chain employs TRBV7-8 and TRBJ2-7; 8 bases are shared with TRBD1. The CDR3 loop spans 15 amino acids. Germline CDR1 and CDR2: SGHVS and FQNEAQ. After removal of 5 bases from V and 6 bases from J, the junction contained 12 bases not matched to a gene. The CDR3 nucleotides are TGTGCCAGCAGCCCGCCCAGGGGGCAGTTCGGCGAGCAGTACTTC. This translates into CASSPPRGQFGEQYF. Full variable domain (rest looked up from reference TRBV7-8 and TRBJ2-7): GAGVSQSPRYKVAKRGQDVALRCDPISGHVSLFWYQQALGQGPEFLTYFQNEAQLDKSGLPSDRFFAERPEGSVSTLKIQRTQQEDSAVYLCASSPPRGQFGEQYFGPGTRLTVT.

This chain connects TRBV5-4 to TRBJ2-1, with D possibly being TRBD2 (6 bases). Germline V gives CDR1 SGHNT, CDR2 YYREEE (reference sequence). Deletions cut 4 bases from V and 0 bases from J, with 11 bases between. This CDR3 is 15 amino acids long. CDR3 bases: TGTGCCAGCAGCCAAACTAGCCGCTCCTACAATGAGCAGTTCTTC. Residues: CASSQTSRSYNEQFF.

The chain links TRBV24-1 to TRBJ2-1; tentatively, D is TRBD1 (5 bases). V lost 3 bases and J lost 5, with 13 bases in between. In germline, CDR1 is KGHDR, CDR2 SFDVKD. The CDR3 contains 15 residues. As DNA, the CDR3 is TGTGCCACCAGTGATAGACAGTTTCTGAACAATGAGCAGTTCTTC. Translation gives CATSDRQFLNNEQFF.

The chain employs TRBV7-9 and TRBJ1-1; unclear D gene. The germline V and J ends were trimmed by 3 bases and 1 base, with 9 bases remaining between them. CDR1 is SEHNR and CDR2 is FQNEAQ in the germline V gene (reference sequence). The CDR3 length is 14 residues. For the CDR3, the DNA is TGTGCCAGCAGCTTGGGTTGGGGGAACACTGAAGCTTTCTTT. Its translation is CASSLGWGNTEAFF.

This chain connects TRBV7-2 to TRBJ1-6; 8 positions match TRBD1. After removal of 3 bases from V and 8 bases from J, the junction contained 3 bases not matched to a gene. From germline, CDR1 is SGHTA and CDR2 FQGNSA. The CDR3 loop spans 14 amino acids. The CDR3: CASSFRGRDSPLHF. DNA of the CDR3: TGTGCCAGCAGCTTCAGGGGGCGGGATTCACCCCTCCACTTT. Based on the CDR3 plus reference TRBV7-2 and TRBJ1-6, the full variable domain is GAGVSQSPSNKVTEKGKDVELRCDPISGHTALYWYRQSLGQGLEFLIYFQGNSAPDKSGLPSDRFSAERTGGSVSTLTIQRTQQEDSAVYLCASSFRGRDSPLHFGNGTRLTVT.

This clonotype was detected once. The rearrangement joins TRBV4-2 to TRBJ2-7; a possible D gene is TRBD2 (6 bases). The CDR3 extends over 15 amino acids. Germline-derived CDR1 and CDR2 are LGHNA and YNFKEQ. Trimming cost V 2 bases and J 0 bases, with 11 bases left between them. The CDR3 spells CASSQPGSLSYEQYF. CDR3 DNA: TGTGCCAGCAGCCAACCCGGGAGCCTCTCCTACGAGCAGTACTTC.

The CDR3 DNA sequence: TGTGCCAGCAGCCCCCGTGGGATCCGGGAGCTGTTTTTT. Translating it yields CASSPRGIRELFF. The chain recombines TRBV4-2 with TRBJ2-2, with unresolved D. This CDR3 is 13 amino acids long. From germline, CDR1 is LGHNA and CDR2 YNFKEQ. V lost 4 bases and J lost 9, with 12 bases in between.

This clonotype was seen a single time. V and J are TRBV2 and TRBJ1-6, with D possibly TRBD1 on 6 matching bases. CDR3 length: 15 residues. V gave up 6 bases and J gave up 1 base, with 10 bases separating them. CDR1 and CDR2 from the germline V gene are SNHLY and FYNNEI. CDR3 DNA: TGTGCCAGCAGAGCCCAGGGGTCCTATAATTCACCCCTCCACTTT. It codes for CASRAQGSYNSPLHF.

The rearrangement uses TRBV10-3 and TRBJ2-7; D gene unclear. Trimming stripped 8 bases from V and 2 bases from J, with 10 bases between. CDR1 is ENHRY and CDR2 is SYGVKD in the germline V gene. The CDR3 is 12 residues long. CDR3 sequence reads: CAIGASTYEQYF. The CDR3 DNA reads as TGTGCCATCGGCGCATCTACCTACGAGCAGTACTTC.

The V call is TRBV7-3, the J call TRBJ2-7, with a possible D match to TRBD1 (6 bases). The CDR3 sequence is 14 residues long. V dropped 5 bases and J dropped 4 bases, with 15 bases sitting between them. Looked up from germline, CDR1 is SGHTA and CDR2 is FQGTGA. CDR3 region: CASSAQGGGYEQYF. CDR3 sequence (DNA): TGTGCCAGCAGCGCACAGGGTGGGGGTTACGAGCAGTACTTC.

The genes are TRBV15 and TRBJ1-1; D is possibly TRBD1 (6 bases). This CDR3 is built from 14 residues. CDR1 is LNHNV and CDR2 is YYDKDF in the germline V gene (reference sequence). Trimming took 0 bases from V and 7 from J, leaving 12 bases between them. The CDR3 reads CATSRDVGALEAFF. Here the CDR3 DNA reads TGTGCCACCAGCAGAGATGTGGGGGCGCTTGAAGCTTTCTTT.

A few counts support this clonotype. The chain has TRBV7-9 and TRBJ1-1; D gene unclear. CDR3 length: 14 amino acids. V shed 5 bases and J shed 1 base, with 11 bases lying between them. Per germline, CDR1 SEHNR and CDR2 FQNEAQ (reference sequence). In nucleotides, the CDR3 is TGTGCCAGCAGCGACGTGACGGAGAACACTGAAGCTTTCTTT. Its protein is CASSDVTENTEAFF.

The chain recombines TRBV27 with TRBJ1-6; a weak D match, TRBD1 (5 bases). V was cut by 4 bases and J by 13 bases, with 17 bases left in between. This CDR3 has 14 residues. CDR1 MNHEY and CDR2 SMNVEV come from the germline V gene (reference sequence). The CDR3 spells CASSSLLGGSPLHF. For the CDR3, the DNA is TGTGCCAGCAGTTCCCTCCTCGGGGGATCGCCCCTCCACTTT.

This chain uses TRBV29-1 with TRBJ1-5; no definite D call. Germline V gene sequence: CDR1 SQVTM, CDR2 ANQGSEA. The CDR3 runs to 9 residues. CDR3 nucleotides: TGCAGGGAGAGACGGCCCCAGCATTTT. The encoded protein is CRERRPQHF. Full variable domain (missing parts from reference TRBV29-1 and TRBJ1-5): SAVISQKPSRDICQRGTSLTIQCQVDSQVTMMFWYRQQPGQSLTLIATANQGSEATYESGFVIDKFPISRPNLTFSTLTVSNMSPEDSSIYLCRERRPQHFGDGTRLSIL.